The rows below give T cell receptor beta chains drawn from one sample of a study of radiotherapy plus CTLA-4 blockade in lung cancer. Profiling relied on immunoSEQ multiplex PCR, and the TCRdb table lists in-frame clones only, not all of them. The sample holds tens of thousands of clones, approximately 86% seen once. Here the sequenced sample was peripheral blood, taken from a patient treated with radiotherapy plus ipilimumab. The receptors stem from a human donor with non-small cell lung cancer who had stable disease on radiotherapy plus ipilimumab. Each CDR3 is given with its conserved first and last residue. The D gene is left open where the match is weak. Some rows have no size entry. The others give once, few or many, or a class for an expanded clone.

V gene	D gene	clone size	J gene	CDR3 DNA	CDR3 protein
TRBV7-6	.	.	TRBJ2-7	TGTGCCAGCAGCCCAGGGGGGGTAAAATACGAGCAGTACTTC	CASSPGGVKYEQYF
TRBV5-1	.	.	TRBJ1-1	TGCGCCAGCAGCGTTCAGGGAGGCTTGGGCACTGAAGCTTTCTTT	CASSVQGGLGTEAFF
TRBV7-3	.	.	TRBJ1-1	TGTGCCAGCAGCTCGACAGTGAACACTGAAGCTTTCTTT	CASSSTVNTEAFF
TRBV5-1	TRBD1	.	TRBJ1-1	TGCGCCAGCAGCTTGGAGACAGGGCCGAACACTGAAGCTTTCTTT	CASSLETGPNTEAFF
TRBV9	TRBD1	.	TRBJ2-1	TGTGCCAGCAGCGTAGCTCTCAGGGACAGGGGTCAGTTCTTC	CASSVALRDRGQFF
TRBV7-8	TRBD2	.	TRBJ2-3	TGTGCCAGCAGCCCCTGGACTAGCGGGGGGAGCAGGCAGTATTTT	CASSPWTSGGSRQYF
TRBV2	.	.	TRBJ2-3	TGTGCCAGCAGTGAACCAACTGTCGGACGGAGCACAGATACGCAGTATTTT	CASSEPTVGRSTDTQYF
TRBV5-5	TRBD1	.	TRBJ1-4	TGTGCCAGCAGCCCCGGACAGGGAGGGACTAATGAAAAACTGTTTTTT	CASSPGQGGTNEKLFF
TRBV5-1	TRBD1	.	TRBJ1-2	TGCGCCAGCAGCTGGGGGGACAGGGAAGGTTATGGCTACACCTTC	CASSWGDREGYGYTF
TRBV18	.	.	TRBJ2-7	TGTGCCAGCTCACCGGGCGTCCCGGGGGGCGCGAGACCCTACGAGCAGTACTTC	CASSPGVPGGARPYEQYF
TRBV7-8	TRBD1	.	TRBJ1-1	TGTGCCAGCACCCGGACAGGGGGAGACACTGAAGCTTTCTTT	CASTRTGGDTEAFF
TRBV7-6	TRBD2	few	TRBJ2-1	TGTGCCAGCAGCCAGAGCGGGAGCTCCTACAATGAGCAGTTCTTC	CASSQSGSSYNEQFF
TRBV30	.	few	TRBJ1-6	TGTGCCTGGAGTTCCTTAGTGTCTCTCGGAAGTTCACCCCTCCACTTT	CAWSSLVSLGSSPLHF
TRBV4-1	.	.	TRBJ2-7	TGCGCCAGCAGCCGACAGGCTACCTACGAGCAGTACTTC	CASSRQATYEQYF
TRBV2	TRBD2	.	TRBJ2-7	TGTGCCATTACGACCTTGGAGGCTAGCGGCTCCTACGAGCAGTACTTC	CAITTLEASGSYEQYF
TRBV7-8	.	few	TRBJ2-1	TGTGCCAGCAGCCCACTTTCCGGGACTCACAATGAGCAGTTCTTC	CASSPLSGTHNEQFF
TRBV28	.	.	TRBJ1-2	TGTGCCAGCAGTCTCGGACAGTATGGCTACACCTTC	CASSLGQYGYTF
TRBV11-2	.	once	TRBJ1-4	TGTGCCAGCAGCGCTGGGTTAAGAGAAAAACTGTTTTTT	CASSAGLREKLFF
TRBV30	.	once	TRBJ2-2	TGTGCCTGGAGTGTAACTCGGCTAAACCTTCAGAACACCGGGGAGCTGTTTTTT	CAWSVTRLNLQNTGELFF
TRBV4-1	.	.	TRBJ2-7	TGCGCCAGCAGCCCGAGACAGGGAGGAGACGAGCAGTACTTC	CASSPRQGGDEQYF
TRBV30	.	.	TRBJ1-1	TGTGCCTGGAGTGTATTGAGAGAAGCTTTCTTT	CAWSVLREAFF
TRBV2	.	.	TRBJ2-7	TGTGCCAGCAGTGAGAGGGGGGCGGCCAACGAGCAGTACTTC	CASSERGAANEQYF
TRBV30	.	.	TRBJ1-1	TGTGCCTGGAGTGTTTCAGCCTTGGACGCTTTCTTT	CAWSVSALDAFF
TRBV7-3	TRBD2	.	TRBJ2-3	TGTGCCAGCAGCTCCGTAGCGGGGGGGTCGAGAGATACGCAGTATTTT	CASSSVAGGSRDTQYF
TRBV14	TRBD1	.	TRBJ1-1	TGTGCCAGCAGCCTGACAGGGGCGGACACTGAAGCTTTCTTT	CASSLTGADTEAFF
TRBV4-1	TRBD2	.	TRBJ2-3	TGCGCCAGCAGCGGACTAGCGGGAGTGGGGGCAGATACGCAGTATTTT	CASSGLAGVGADTQYF
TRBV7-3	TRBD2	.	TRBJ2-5	TGTGCCAGCAGCTTAAGGGCTAGCGGGGGGCAAGAGACCCAGTACTTC	CASSLRASGGQETQYF
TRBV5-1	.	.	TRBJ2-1	TGCGCCAGCAGCTTGGCCGGGAATGAGCAGTTCTTC	CASSLAGNEQFF
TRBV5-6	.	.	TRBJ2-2	TGTGCCAGCAGCTTGGGCGGGGTCAGTACGGACACCGGGGAGCTGTTTTTT	CASSLGGVSTDTGELFF
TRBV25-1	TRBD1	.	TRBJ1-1	TGTGCCAGCAGCCAAAATACAGGGGGCCCGAACACTGAAGCTTTCTTT	CASSQNTGGPNTEAFF
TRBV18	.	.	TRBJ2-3	TGTGCCAGCTCACCACAGGGGACGACCACAGATACGCAGTATTTT	CASSPQGTTTDTQYF
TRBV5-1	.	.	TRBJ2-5	TGCGCCAGCAGCAGCAGGGGTCAGACCCAGTACTTC	CASSSRGQTQYF
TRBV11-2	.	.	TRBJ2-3	TGTGCCAGCAGCTGGGGCGGGGGCACAGATACGCAGTATTTT	CASSWGGGTDTQYF
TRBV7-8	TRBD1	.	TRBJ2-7	TGTGCCAGCAGCTTAGCTCCGGGACAGGGCTACGAGCAGTACTTC	CASSLAPGQGYEQYF
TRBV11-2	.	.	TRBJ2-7	TGTGCCAGCAGCCCGATACGGATTGGAGCCTACGAGCAGTACTTC	CASSPIRIGAYEQYF
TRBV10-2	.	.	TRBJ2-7	TGCGCCAGCAGTGAGATGGTCGAGCAGTACTTC	CASSEMVEQYF
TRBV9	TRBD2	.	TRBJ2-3	TGTGCCAGCAGCGTCTTATCTACGACTAGCGGGAAGGCAGATACGCAGTATTTT	CASSVLSTTSGKADTQYF
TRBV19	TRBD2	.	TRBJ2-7	TGTGCCAGTAGTATCGGTCTAGCGGGCACCTACGAGCAGTACTTC	CASSIGLAGTYEQYF
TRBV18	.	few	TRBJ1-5	TGTGCCAGCTCACTCCGGGACCTTAATCAGCCCCAGCATTTT	CASSLRDLNQPQHF
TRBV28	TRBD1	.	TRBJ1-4	TGTGCCAGCAGTTCAGCAGGGGGAACTAATGAAAAACTGTTTTTT	CASSSAGGTNEKLFF
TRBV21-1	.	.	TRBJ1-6	TGTGCCAGCAGCAAAGCGGCAGGGTACAGCACTTATAATTCACCCCTCCACTTT	CASSKAAGYSTYNSPLHF
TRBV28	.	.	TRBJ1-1	TGTGCCAGCAGTTTTAGGAGGGGGATACCTGAAGCTTTCTTT	CASSFRRGIPEAFF
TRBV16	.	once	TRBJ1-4	TGTGCCAGCAGCAAAAGGGATATGAGAGGTGGTGAAAAACTGTTTTTT	CASSKRDMRGGEKLFF
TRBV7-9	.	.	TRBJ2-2	TGTGCCAGCAGCTTATCGTCAGGATGGACCGGGGAGCTGTTTTTT	CASSLSSGWTGELFF
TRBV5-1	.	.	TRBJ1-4	TGCGCCAGCCAATCAGGAGTTGCAACTAATGAAAAACTGTTTTTT	CASQSGVATNEKLFF
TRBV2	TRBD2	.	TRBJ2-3	TGTGCCAGCAGCCCTGCGACTAGCGGGGGGCATTTGGATACGCAGTATTTT	CASSPATSGGHLDTQYF
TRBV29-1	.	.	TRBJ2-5	TGCAGCGTTGACAGGGTGCAAGAGACCCAGTACTTC	CSVDRVQETQYF
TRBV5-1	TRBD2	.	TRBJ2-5	TGCGCCAGCAGCGCTGGACTAGCGGGGGGAGAGACCCAGTACTTC	CASSAGLAGGETQYF
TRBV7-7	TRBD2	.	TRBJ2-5	TGTGCCAGCAGCTTAGTAGGTACTAGCGGAGAGACCCAGTACTTC	CASSLVGTSGETQYF
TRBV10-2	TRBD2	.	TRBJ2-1	TGCGCCAGCAGTGAGTCGGGGTTAGCGGGAGGAGGGAGCTCCTACAATGAGCAGTTCTTC	CASSESGLAGGGSSYNEQFF
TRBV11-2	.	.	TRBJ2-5	TGTGCCAGCAGCGGGGACTTAGAAGAGACCCAGTACTTC	CASSGDLEETQYF
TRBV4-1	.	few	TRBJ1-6	TGCGCCAGCAGCCTTCCGACTAAGGGGCCGAATTCACCCCTCCACTTT	CASSLPTKGPNSPLHF
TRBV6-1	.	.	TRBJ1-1	TGTGCCAGCAGTGAAAGGGGGATCAACACTGAAGCTTTCTTT	CASSERGINTEAFF
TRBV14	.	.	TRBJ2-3	TGTGCCAGCAGCCCTTGGGGGCGCACAGATACGCAGTATTTT	CASSPWGRTDTQYF
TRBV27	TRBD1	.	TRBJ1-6	TGTGCCAGCAGACCTAACAGGGGTAATTCACCCCTCCACTTT	CASRPNRGNSPLHF
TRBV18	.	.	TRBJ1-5	TGTGCCAGCTCACCAAAAAGTGGGGGATTATTCAATCAGCCCCAGCATTTT	CASSPKSGGLFNQPQHF
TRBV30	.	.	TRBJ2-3	TGTGCCTGGAGTCGCAGGGGGGCAGATACGCAGTATTTT	CAWSRRGADTQYF
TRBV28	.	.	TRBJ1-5	TGTGCCAGCAGTTCAGGAGCAGGGACCTTGCCCCAGCATTTT	CASSSGAGTLPQHF
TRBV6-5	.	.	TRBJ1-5	TGTGCCGTAGGGACGGGACAGCCCCAGCATTTT	CAVGTGQPQHF